This T cell receptor beta chain was sequenced for a study of blood T cell repertoires in COVID-19. Overall study context: There were acute and convalescent COVID-19 samples, and they came from the United States, Italy and Spain. Sources were T cells, B-cell-depleted T cells, or PBMCs; the material itself was cDNA or gDNA.

Study processing details: Reference gene primer amplification yielded estimated nucleated cell counts. Clones were sequenced by immunoSEQ multiplex PCR, and TCRdb holds only the in-frame ones, with some missing. Clonal size and the V and J genes are those of that table, whereas D and trimming came from the DNA. This repertoire shows 25,000 to 35,000 clones, roughly 90% found once; its top ten account for 7.5% to 9%. V was cut by 5 bases and J by 6 bases, with 14 bases left in between. Germline V gene data show CDR1 as MNHEY and CDR2 as SVGAGI. The CDR3 is made up of 15 amino acids. The sequence was collected from a man aged 65 to 79 with active or convalescent COVID-19. The material sequenced was peripheral blood. The rearrangement links TRBV6-5 to TRBJ1-6, with a weak D call TRBD1 (6 bases). CDR3 amino acids: CASSRQTGFNSPLHF. CDR3 DNA sequence: TGTGCCAGCAGTCGTCAAACAGGGTTTAATTCACCCCTCCACTTT.